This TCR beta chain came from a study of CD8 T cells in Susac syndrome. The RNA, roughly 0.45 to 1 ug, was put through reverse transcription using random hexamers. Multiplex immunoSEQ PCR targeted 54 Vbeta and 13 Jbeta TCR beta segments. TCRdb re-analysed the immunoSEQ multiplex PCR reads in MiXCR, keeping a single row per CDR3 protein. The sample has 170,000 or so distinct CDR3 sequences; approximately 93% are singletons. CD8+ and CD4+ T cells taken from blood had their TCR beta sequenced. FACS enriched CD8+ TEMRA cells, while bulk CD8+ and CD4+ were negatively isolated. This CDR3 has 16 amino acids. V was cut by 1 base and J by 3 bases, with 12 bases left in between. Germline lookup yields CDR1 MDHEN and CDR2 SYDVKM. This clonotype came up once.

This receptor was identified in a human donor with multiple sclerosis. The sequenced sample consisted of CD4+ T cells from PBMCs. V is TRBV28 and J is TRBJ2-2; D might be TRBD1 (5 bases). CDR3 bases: TGTGCCAGCAGTTTATTGGACAAGAGATACACCGGGGAGCTGTTTTTT. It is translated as CASSLLDKRYTGELFF.